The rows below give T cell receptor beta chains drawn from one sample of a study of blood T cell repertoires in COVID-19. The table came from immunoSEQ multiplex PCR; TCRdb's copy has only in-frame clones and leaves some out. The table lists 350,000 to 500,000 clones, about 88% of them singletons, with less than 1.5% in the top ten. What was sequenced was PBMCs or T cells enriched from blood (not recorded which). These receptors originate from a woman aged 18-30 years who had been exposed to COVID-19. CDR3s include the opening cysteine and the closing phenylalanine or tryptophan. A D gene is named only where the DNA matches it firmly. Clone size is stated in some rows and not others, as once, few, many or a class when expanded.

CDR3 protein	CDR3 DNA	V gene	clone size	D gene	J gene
CASSPDREETQYF	TGCGCCAGCAGCCCTGACAGGGAAGAGACCCAGTACTTC	TRBV5-1	.	TRBD1	TRBJ2-5
CASSSGTRYYEQYF	TGTGCCAGCAGTTCCGGGACTCGCTACTACGAGCAGTACTTC	TRBV27	.	.	TRBJ2-7
CATSPRDRGSNEQYF	TGTGCCACCAGTCCCCGGGACAGGGGATCGAACGAGCAGTACTTC	TRBV24-1	.	TRBD1	TRBJ2-7
CASSEVWGLDAGANVLTF	TGTGCCAGCAGTGAAGTGTGGGGACTGGACGCTGGGGCCAACGTCCTGACTTTC	TRBV6-1	.	.	TRBJ2-6
CASSLNTGDYGYTF	TGTGCCAGCAGTTTAAACACAGGGGACTATGGCTACACCTTC	TRBV28	.	TRBD1	TRBJ1-2
CASSRPGYTNEKLFF	TGTGCCAGCAGTCGACCAGGGTACACTAATGAAAAACTGTTTTTT	TRBV28	.	.	TRBJ1-4
CASRPGQGYEQYF	TGTGCCAGCAGACCGGGACAGGGCTACGAGCAGTACTTC	TRBV27	few	TRBD1	TRBJ2-7
CASRTGGGGPYNEQFF	TGTGCCAGCAGGACAGGAGGGGGAGGGCCTTACAATGAGCAGTTCTTC	TRBV7-2	.	.	TRBJ2-1
CASSTDRSNSPLHF	TGTGCCAGCAGCACCGACAGATCTAATTCACCCCTCCACTTT	TRBV6-2/TRBV6-3	.	.	TRBJ1-6
CASSLVPSGAISYNEQFF	TGTGCCAGCAGCTTAGTTCCTAGCGGGGCCATCTCCTACAATGAGCAGTTCTTC	TRBV7-8	.	TRBD2	TRBJ2-1
CASPSGTGDPSSPLHF	TGCGCCAGCCCGTCCGGGACAGGGGATCCTAGTTCACCCCTCCACTTT	TRBV23-1	.	TRBD1	TRBJ1-6
CASSLRSNQPQHF	TGTGCCAGCAGCTTACGTAGCAATCAGCCCCAGCATTTT	TRBV13	.	.	TRBJ1-5
CASSYSNSILKGKLFF	TGTGCCAGCAGTTACTCGAACAGTATCTTGAAAGGAAAACTGTTTTTT	TRBV6-5	.	.	TRBJ1-4
CASSAPGKQNYGYTF	TGTGCCAGCAGTGCCCCGGGTAAACAAAACTATGGCTACACCTTC	TRBV28	.	.	TRBJ1-2
CASSGRITDTQYF	TGTGCCAGCAGCGGGAGGATCACAGATACGCAGTATTTT	TRBV9	.	.	TRBJ2-3
CASSHWGLTSPLHF	TGCGCCAGCAGCCATTGGGGGCTAACTTCACCCCTCCACTTT	TRBV4-3	.	.	TRBJ1-6
CASRLYSGAYNEQFF	TGTGCCAGCCGCCTATATAGCGGGGCCTACAATGAGCAGTTCTTC	TRBV7-2	.	TRBD2	TRBJ2-1
CASSLAGGRKGDGYTF	TGTGCCAGCAGCTTAGCAGGGGGCAGGAAAGGGGATGGCTACACCTTC	TRBV7-8	.	TRBD1	TRBJ1-2
CASLTGARSGELFF	TGTGCCAGCCTAACAGGGGCCCGGTCCGGGGAGCTGTTTTTT	TRBV19	.	TRBD1	TRBJ2-2
CASSYSAGIVNTEAFF	TGTGCCAGCAGTTACTCGGCGGGGATCGTGAACACTGAAGCTTTCTTT	TRBV6-5	.	.	TRBJ1-1
CASSRWGENQPQHF	TGTGCCAGCAGCCGCTGGGGGGAAAATCAGCCCCAGCATTTT	TRBV6-2/TRBV6-3	.	.	TRBJ1-5
CASSGTGYGYTF	TGTGCCAGCAGCGGGACAGGATATGGCTACACCTTC	TRBV27	.	TRBD1	TRBJ1-2
CSADRGGTEAFF	TGCAGCGCGGACAGGGGGGGGACTGAAGCTTTCTTT	TRBV29-1	once	TRBD1	TRBJ1-1
CASSYSRPGSNQPQHF	TGTGCCAGCAGTTACTCGAGACCGGGGAGCAATCAGCCCCAGCATTTT	TRBV6-5	.	.	TRBJ1-5
CASSRGTDEQYF	TGTGCCAGCAGCCGGGGGACGGACGAGCAGTACTTC	TRBV11-2	.	.	TRBJ2-7
CASSEALSGRGETQYF	TGTGCCAGCAGTGAAGCTCTAAGCGGGAGGGGAGAGACCCAGTACTTC	TRBV6-1	.	TRBD2	TRBJ2-5
CASSLGGNTEAFF	TGTGCCAGCAGCTTAGGCGGTAACACTGAAGCTTTCTTT	TRBV11-2	.	.	TRBJ1-1
CASSRNRVTGNTIYF	TGTGCCAGCAGCCGCAACAGGGTGACTGGAAACACCATATATTTT	TRBV3-1/TRBV3-2	.	.	TRBJ1-3
CASSRGTGTIQETQYF	TGTGCCAGCAGCCGGGGGACAGGGACGATTCAAGAGACCCAGTACTTC	TRBV7-8	.	TRBD1	TRBJ2-5
CASSQQIRDYYNEQFF	TGCGCCAGCAGCCAACAAATCCGGGACTACTACAATGAGCAGTTCTTC	TRBV4-1	.	TRBD2	TRBJ2-1
CASSSERVAQYF	TGTGCCAGCAGTTCGGAGAGAGTGGCCCAGTACTTC	TRBV28	few	.	TRBJ2-5
CASRCNDRVAGELFF	TGTGCAAGTCGCTGTAACGACAGGGTTGCCGGGGAGCTGTTTTTT	TRBV12-2	once	.	TRBJ2-2
CASPPGYEAANQPQHF	TGTGCCAGTCCCCCCGGGTATGAGGCGGCCAATCAGCCCCAGCATTTT	TRBV19	.	.	TRBJ1-5
CASSQVNRDNQPQHF	TGCGCCAGCAGCCAAGTAAACAGGGACAATCAGCCCCAGCATTTT	TRBV4-1	.	.	TRBJ1-5
CASSLVGQETQYF	TGTGCCAGCAGTTTAGTCGGGCAAGAGACCCAGTACTTC	TRBV27	.	.	TRBJ2-5
CASSLSEREIGHEQFF	TGTGCCAGCAGTTTATCGGAGCGGGAGATCGGTCATGAGCAGTTCTTC	TRBV28	.	TRBD2	TRBJ2-1
CASSTRLANSYEQYF	TGTGCCAGCAGCACCCGGCTAGCGAACTCCTACGAGCAGTACTTC	TRBV7-8	.	.	TRBJ2-7
CASSIGIGRSGELFF	TGTGCCAGCAGCATAGGTATAGGCCGGAGCGGGGAGCTGTTTTTT	TRBV5-6	.	.	TRBJ2-2
CASNPGQGASPLHF	TGTGCCAGCAATCCGGGACAGGGGGCTTCACCCCTCCACTTT	TRBV28	.	TRBD1	TRBJ1-6
CAWTVYNSPLHF	TGTGCCTGGACGGTCTATAATTCACCCCTCCACTTT	TRBV30	.	.	TRBJ1-6